A single sample is the source of the 3 T cell receptor beta chains below, sequenced in a study of regulatory T cells in long-lasting Graves disease. The time point is: newly diagnosed GD, antithyroid drugs for less than 3 months. Preparation of the TCR library used RNA extracted from PBMCs. iRepertoire HTBI primers and Arm-PCR of CDR3 regions built TCR beta libraries. Using its own MiXCR run on the multiplex PCR reads, TCRdb lists one record per CDR3 protein. Found here are 420,000 or so distinct CDR3 sequences, approximately 16% of them singletons; the top ten hold around 23%. This same sample was also taken into another study, of T cells in Graves' hyperthyroidism and ophthalmopathy.

Specimen: peripheral blood mononuclear cells (PBMCs), collected at new diagnosis, from a patient treated with antithyroid drugs. The receptor source for this set is a woman under 30 with Graves disease.

This clonotype was observed a few times. The conserved closing phenylalanine or tryptophan is absent in this CDR3, likely reflecting a read error. It is unclear where the CDR3 begins or ends on the DNA, so no DNA is shown, and the CDR3 is as TCRdb lists it. The rearrangement joins TRBV6-1 to TRBJ2-1; the D call in the table, TRBD2, was not verified against the DNA. Germline lookup yields CDR1 MNHNS and CDR2 SASEGT. The CDR3 spans 13 amino acids, including both terminal residues. The CDR3 reads CASSEAPGTSLGI.

This clonotype was observed many times. The chain joins TRBV20-1 to TRBJ2-3, with TRBD2 as a possible D gene (5 bases). The ends were cut back, 2 bases at V and 1 base at J, with 10 bases in the middle. Germline CDR1 DFQATT, CDR2 SNEGSKA (reference sequence). This CDR3 is built from 14 residues. CDR3 sequence reads: CSARRLGGTDTQYF. The CDR3 DNA is TGCAGTGCTAGACGTCTCGGGGGCACAGATACGCAGTATTTT.

V is TRBV28 and J is TRBJ1-5; possible D gene TRBD1, 6 bases. This CDR3 has 16 residues. Germline V gene sequence: CDR1 MDHEN, CDR2 SYDVKM. Deletions cut 5 bases from V and 6 bases from J, with 20 bases between. The CDR3 DNA sequence: TGTGCCAGCAGTCTAATAGGCGGGGGGGCAGGTCAGCCCCAGCATTTT. It is translated as CASSLIGGGAGQPQHF.